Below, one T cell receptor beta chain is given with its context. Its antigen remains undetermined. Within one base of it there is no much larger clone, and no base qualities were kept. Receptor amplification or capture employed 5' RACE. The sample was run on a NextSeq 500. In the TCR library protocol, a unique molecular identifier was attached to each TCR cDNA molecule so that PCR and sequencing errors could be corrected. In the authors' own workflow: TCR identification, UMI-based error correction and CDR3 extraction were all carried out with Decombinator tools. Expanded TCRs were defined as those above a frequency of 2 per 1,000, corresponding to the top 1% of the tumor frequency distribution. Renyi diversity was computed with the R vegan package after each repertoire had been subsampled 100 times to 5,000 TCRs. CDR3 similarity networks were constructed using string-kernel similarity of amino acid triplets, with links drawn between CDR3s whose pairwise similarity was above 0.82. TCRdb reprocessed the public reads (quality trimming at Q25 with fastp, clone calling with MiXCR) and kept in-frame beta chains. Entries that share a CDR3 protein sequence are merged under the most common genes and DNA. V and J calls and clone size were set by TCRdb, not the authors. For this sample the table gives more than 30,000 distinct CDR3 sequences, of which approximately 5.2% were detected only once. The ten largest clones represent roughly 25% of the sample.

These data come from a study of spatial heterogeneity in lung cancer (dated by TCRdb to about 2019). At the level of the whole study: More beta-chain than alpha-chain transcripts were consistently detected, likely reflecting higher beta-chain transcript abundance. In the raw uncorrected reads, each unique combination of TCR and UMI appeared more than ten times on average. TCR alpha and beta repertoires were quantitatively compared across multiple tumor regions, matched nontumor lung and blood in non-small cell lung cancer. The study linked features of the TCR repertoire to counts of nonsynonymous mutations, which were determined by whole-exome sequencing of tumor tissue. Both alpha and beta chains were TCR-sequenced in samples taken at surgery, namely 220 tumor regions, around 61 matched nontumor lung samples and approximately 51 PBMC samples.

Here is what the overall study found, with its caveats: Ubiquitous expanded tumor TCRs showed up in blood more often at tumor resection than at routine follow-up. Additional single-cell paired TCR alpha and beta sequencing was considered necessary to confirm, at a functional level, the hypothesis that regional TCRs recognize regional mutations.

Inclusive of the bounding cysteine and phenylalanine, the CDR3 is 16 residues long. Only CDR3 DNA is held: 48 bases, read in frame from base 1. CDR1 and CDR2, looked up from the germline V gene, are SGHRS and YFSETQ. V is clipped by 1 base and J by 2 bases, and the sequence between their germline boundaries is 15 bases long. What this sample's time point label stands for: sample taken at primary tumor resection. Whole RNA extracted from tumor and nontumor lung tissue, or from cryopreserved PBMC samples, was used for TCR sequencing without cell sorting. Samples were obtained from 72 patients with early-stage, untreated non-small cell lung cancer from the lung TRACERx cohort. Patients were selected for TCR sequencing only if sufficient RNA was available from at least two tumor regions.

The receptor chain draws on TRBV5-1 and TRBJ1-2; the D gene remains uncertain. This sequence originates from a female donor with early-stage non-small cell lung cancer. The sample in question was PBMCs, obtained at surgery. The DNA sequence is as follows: TGCGCCAGCAGCTTGTTGTCAGGAGATCCAAACTATGGCTACACCTTC. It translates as CASSLLSGDPNYGYTF. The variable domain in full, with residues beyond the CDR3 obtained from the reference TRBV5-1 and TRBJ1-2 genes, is KAGVTQTPRYLIKTRGQQVTLSCSPISGHRSVSWYQQTPGQGLQFLFEYFSETQRNKGNFPGRFSGRQFSNSRSEMNVSTLELGDSALYLCASSLLSGDPNYGYTFGSGTRLTVV.